These 22 T cell receptor beta chains were all obtained from the same sample, sequenced in a study of blood T cell repertoires in COVID-19. TCRdb's copy holds only in-frame clones and misses some; the assay was immunoSEQ multiplex PCR. The sample holds almost 30,000 clones, 68% seen once. Sequencing was performed on peripheral blood. These receptors were taken from a human donor in a cohort sampled during active COVID-19.

This clone occurred many times. This chain connects TRBV29-1 to TRBJ1-3; 10 nucleotides agree with TRBD1. This CDR3 has 14 residues. Germline-derived CDR1 and CDR2 are SQVTM and ANQGSEA. Trimming cost V 4 bases and J 1 base; bases outside gene matches: 1. The CDR3 is CSVGTGGSGNTIYF. CDR3 nucleotides: TGCAGCGTTGGGACAGGGGGATCTGGAAACACCATATATTTT.

This clone occurred a few times. The chain uses TRBV7-8 and TRBJ2-7, with a weak D call TRBD2 (6 bases). The length of the CDR3 is 16 residues. Germline CDR1 and CDR2: SGHVS and FQNEAQ. V lost 5 bases to trimming and J lost 0 bases, with 17 bases between them. The CDR3 sequence: CASSPTGGESSYEQYF. The CDR3 DNA is TGTGCCAGCAGCCCCACTGGCGGGGAAAGCTCCTACGAGCAGTACTTC.

The chain employs TRBV23-1 and TRBJ2-1; TRBD2 matches at 7 bases. TRBV23-1 has ORF status, its function being uncertain. The CDR3 loop spans 14 amino acids. Germline trimming cut 4 bases from V and 6 bases from J; bases unmatched to any gene: 6. DNA of the CDR3: TGCGCCAGCAGTCTTATCGGGAGGTCCAATGAGCAGTTCTTC. Translation gives CASSLIGRSNEQFF.

V is TRBV5-1 and J is TRBJ1-2; D not certain. The V gene lost 4 bases and the J gene lost 8 bases, with 21 bases spanning the gap. The germline V gene has CDR1 SGHRS and CDR2 YFSETQ. CDR3 length: 15 amino acids. CDR3 sequence (DNA): TGCGCCAGCAGCGATTCAGCCATCTTGGAGGGCGGCTACACCTTC. Translating gives CASSDSAILEGGYTF.

The chain carries TRBV11-2 and TRBJ2-3; maybe TRBD2 (6 bases). Germline assignment: CDR1 SGHAT and CDR2 FQNNGV. Trimming cost V 5 bases and J 4 bases, with 13 bases left between them. The CDR3 is 14 residues long. The CDR3 DNA reads as TGTGCCAGCAGCGATCGTAGACTAGCAGATACGCAGTATTTT. Protein product: CASSDRRLADTQYF.

The chain joins TRBV2 to TRBJ2-2; a possible D gene is TRBD2 (6 bases). The CDR3 has 14 amino acids. The ends were cut back, 6 bases at V and 3 bases at J, with 11 bases in the middle. CDR1 and CDR2 (germline): SNHLY, FYNNEI. The CDR3: CASSATRHTGELFF. DNA for the CDR3: TGTGCCAGCAGCGCGACTAGACACACCGGGGAGCTGTTTTTT.

The V and J genes are TRBV12-5 and TRBJ2-3; TRBD1 matches 7 bases. Germline V gives CDR1 LGHNT, CDR2 FRNRAP. The CDR3 spans 15 residues. The trim removed 6 bases at V and 0 bases at J, leaving 6 bases unmatched. CDR3 residues: CASGRQGASTDTQYF. The CDR3 DNA follows: TGTGCTAGTGGAAGACAGGGAGCGAGCACAGATACGCAGTATTTT.

The chain carries TRBV7-3 and TRBJ2-2, with D maybe TRBD2 (5 bases). This CDR3 is built from 17 residues. Trimming shortened V by 3 bases and J by 4 bases, and 18 bases separated the two germline ends. Germline-derived CDR1 and CDR2 are SGHTA and FQGTGA. The DNA for the CDR3 is TGTGCCAGCAGCTTTGATGACGCGCTAGCTCGCACCGGGGAGCTGTTTTTT. Protein: CASSFDDALARTGELFF.

The table lists this clone with a few counts. CDR3 DNA: TGTGCCATCAGAAAAGGGGTCTCTGGAAACACCATATATTTT. Encoded protein: CAIRKGVSGNTIYF. The chain uses TRBV10-3 and TRBJ1-3; possible D gene TRBD1, 5 bases. V was trimmed by 6 bases and J by 0 bases, leaving 9 bases between them. This CDR3 spans 14 amino acids. In germline, CDR1 is ENHRY, CDR2 SYGVKD.

DNA for the CDR3: TGTGCCAGCAGTTACTTACAGGGTGCCTCTGAAGCTTTCTTT. Its protein is CASSYLQGASEAFF. The rearrangement joins TRBV6-5 to TRBJ1-1; D might be TRBD1 (6 bases). Germline lookup yields CDR1 MNHEY and CDR2 SVGAGI. Trimming took 1 base from V and 6 from J, leaving 12 bases between them. This CDR3 region has 14 residues.

The rearrangement uses TRBV12-3 or TRBV12-4 and TRBJ2-7; TRBD2 matches at 8 bases. With V trimmed by 0 bases and J by 12 bases, 1 base remained unmatched. The CDR3 has 11 residues. In DNA, the CDR3 is TGTGCCAGCAGTTTAGCCGGGACTAGGTACTTC. Protein sequence: CASSLAGTRYF.

This clone was seen more than once but under ten times. The V and J genes are TRBV7-3 and TRBJ1-1; D is undetermined. V was shortened by 5 bases and J by 3 bases, with 10 bases between the two germline ends. The CDR3 spans 13 residues. CDR1 and CDR2 from the germline V gene are SGHTA and FQGTGA. CDR3 region: CASSETSYTEAFF. The CDR3 DNA reads TGTGCCAGCAGCGAGACAAGTTACACTGAAGCTTTCTTT.

The V and J genes are TRBV27 and TRBJ2-1; 14 bases match TRBD2. V lost 0 bases to trimming and J lost 8 bases; unmatched junction nucleotides: 3. This CDR3 is 16 amino acids long. The germline V gene has CDR1 MNHEY and CDR2 SMNVEV (reference sequence). The CDR3 DNA reads as TGTGCCAGCAGTTTATCGATGGGACTAGCGGGAGATGAGCAGTTCTTC. It specifies CASSLSMGLAGDEQFF.

This clone has a handful of counts. The chain is built from TRBV7-3 and TRBJ1-2; D is ambiguous. The CDR3 covers 14 residues. Per germline, CDR1 SGHTA and CDR2 FQGTGA. V was cut by 4 bases and J by 4 bases, with 13 bases left in between. CDR3 amino acids: CASSSGVGSYGYTF. The CDR3 region has the DNA TGTGCCAGCAGCTCCGGGGTGGGTAGCTATGGCTACACCTTC. The whole variable domain, filled in from reference TRBV7-3 and TRBJ1-2, reads GAGVSQTPSNKVTEKGKYVELRCDPISGHTALYWYRQSLGQGPEFLIYFQGTGAADDSGLPNDRFFAVRPEGSVSTLKIQRTERGDSAVYLCASSSGVGSYGYTFGSGTRLTVV.

This clone was seen a handful of times. This chain joins TRBV19 and TRBJ2-1; 9 bases agree with TRBD2. This CDR3 comprises 14 residues. The germline V gene has CDR1 LNHDA and CDR2 SQIVND (reference sequence). Unmatched junction bases numbered 7, after V lost 3 bases and J lost 10 bases. The CDR3 DNA is TGTGCCAGTAGTATCGGGACTAGCCCTGAGGAGCAGTTCTTC. Its protein product is CASSIGTSPEEQFF.

The chain links TRBV4-1 to TRBJ1-3; 8 bases line up with TRBD1. Germline V CDR1 and CDR2: MGHRA, YSYEKL. V was pared by 4 bases and J by 4 bases, with 3 bases of the junction left unmatched. This CDR3 is built from 14 residues. The CDR3 sequence is CASSPRTGGNTIYF. The DNA of the CDR3 is TGCGCCAGCAGCCCTAGGACAGGGGGAAACACCATATATTTT.

The V call is TRBV28, the J call TRBJ2-7; perhaps TRBD1 as D (7 bases). The CDR3 totals 14 residues. The germline V gene encodes CDR1 MDHEN and CDR2 SYDVKM. Trimming stripped 6 bases from V and 7 bases from J, with 19 bases between. CDR3: CASRLTGRPGEQYF. The DNA of the CDR3 is TGTGCCAGCAGACTGACAGGGAGGCCGGGGGAGCAGTACTTC.

CDR3 sequence: CAISGGTPTDTQYF. CDR3 nucleotides: TGTGCCATCAGTGGCGGGACCCCCACAGATACGCAGTATTTT. The chain is built from TRBV10-3 and TRBJ2-3, with a possible D match to TRBD2 (6 bases). V lost 4 bases and J lost 2, with 10 bases in between. CDR3 size: 14 residues. Germline V lookup: CDR1 ENHRY, CDR2 SYGVKD.

The CDR3 here is CASSITTGEQYF. CDR3 bases: TGTGCCAGCAGCATAACGACAGGCGAGCAGTACTTC. V is TRBV7-9 and J is TRBJ2-7; D is perhaps TRBD1 (6 bases). The germline V gene encodes CDR1 SEHNR and CDR2 FQNEAQ (reference sequence). This CDR3 spans 12 amino acids. V lost 5 bases to trimming and J lost 6 bases, with 11 bases between them.

The CDR3 region has the DNA TGCGCCAGCAGCCAAGATCTCCCTAGCGGGGGTTCCAGGACAGATACGCAGTATTTT. Its translation is CASSQDLPSGGSRTDTQYF. The chain uses TRBV4-3 and TRBJ2-3, with TRBD2 identical over 10 bases. The CDR3 length is 19 residues. Trimming took 0 bases from V and 3 from J; bases not matched to a gene: 12. From germline, CDR1 is LGHNA and CDR2 YSLEER.

The chain couples TRBV7-9 to TRBJ2-7; TRBD2 aligns across 15 bases. From germline, CDR1 is SEHNR and CDR2 FQNEAQ (reference sequence). This CDR3 region has 15 residues. The J segment lost 7 bases and the V segment lost 5 bases, leaving 6 bases of the junction unmatched. The CDR3 DNA reads as TGTGCCAGCAGCGATTGGACTAGCGGGAGGGGTGAGCAGTACTTC. Translated: CASSDWTSGRGEQYF.

The chain uses TRBV19 and TRBJ2-7; 8 bases align to TRBD1. The CDR3 runs to 14 residues. Trimming took 4 bases from V and 6 from J; bases not matched to a gene: 8. Germline V gene sequence: CDR1 LNHDA, CDR2 SQIVND (reference sequence). This CDR3 reads CASSTTQGAGEQYF. The CDR3 coding sequence is TGTGCCAGTAGTACAACCCAGGGGGCGGGCGAGCAGTACTTC.